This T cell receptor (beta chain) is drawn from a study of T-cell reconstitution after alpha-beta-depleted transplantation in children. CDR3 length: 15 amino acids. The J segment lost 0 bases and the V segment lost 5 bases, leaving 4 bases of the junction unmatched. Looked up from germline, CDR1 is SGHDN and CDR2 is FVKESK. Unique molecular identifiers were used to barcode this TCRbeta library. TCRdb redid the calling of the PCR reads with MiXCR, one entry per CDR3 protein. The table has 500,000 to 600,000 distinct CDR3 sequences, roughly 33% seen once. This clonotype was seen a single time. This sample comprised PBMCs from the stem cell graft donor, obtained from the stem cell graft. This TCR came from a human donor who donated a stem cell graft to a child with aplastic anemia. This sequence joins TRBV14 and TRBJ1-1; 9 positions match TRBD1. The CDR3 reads CASSRQGGMNTEAFF. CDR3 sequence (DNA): TGTGCCAGCAGCAGACAGGGGGGTATGAACACTGAAGCTTTCTTT.